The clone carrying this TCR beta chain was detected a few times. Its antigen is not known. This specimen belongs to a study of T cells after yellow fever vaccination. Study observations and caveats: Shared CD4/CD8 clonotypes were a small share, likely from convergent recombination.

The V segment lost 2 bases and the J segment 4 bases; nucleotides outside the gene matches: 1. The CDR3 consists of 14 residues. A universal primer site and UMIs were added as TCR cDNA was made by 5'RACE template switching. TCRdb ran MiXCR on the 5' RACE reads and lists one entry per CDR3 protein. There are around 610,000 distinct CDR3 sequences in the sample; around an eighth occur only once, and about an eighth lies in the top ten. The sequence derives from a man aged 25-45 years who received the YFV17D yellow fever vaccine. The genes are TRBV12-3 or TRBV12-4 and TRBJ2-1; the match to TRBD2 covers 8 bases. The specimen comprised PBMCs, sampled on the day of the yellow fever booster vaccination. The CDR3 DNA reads TGTGCCAGCAGTTTATCTAGCGGGTACAATGAGCAGTTCTTC. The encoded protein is CASSLSSGYNEQFF.